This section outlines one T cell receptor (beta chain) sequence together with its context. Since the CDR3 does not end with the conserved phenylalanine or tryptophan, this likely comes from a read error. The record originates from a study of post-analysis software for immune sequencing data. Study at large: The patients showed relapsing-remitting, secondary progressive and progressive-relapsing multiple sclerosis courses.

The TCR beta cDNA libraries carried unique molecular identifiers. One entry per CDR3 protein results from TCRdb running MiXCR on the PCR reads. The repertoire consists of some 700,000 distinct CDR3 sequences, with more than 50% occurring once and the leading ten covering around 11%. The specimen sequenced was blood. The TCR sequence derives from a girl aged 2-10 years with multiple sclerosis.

CDR3 DNA sequence: TGCAGCGTTGCCTCCTGGGGACAGGGAGAGACCCAGTACCTC. Amino acid sequence: CSVASWGQGETQYL. The chain is built from TRBV29-1 and TRBJ2-5, with 9 bases lining up with TRBD1. Germline V gene sequence: CDR1 SQVTM, CDR2 ANQGSEA. The CDR3 is made up of 14 amino acids. J gave up 4 bases and V 4 bases, and 7 bases lay outside the gene matches.